The entry below gives a single T cell receptor (beta chain) sequence along with its context. Its matching antigen is unknown. The germline V gene encodes CDR1 MNHNY and CDR2 SVGAGI (reference sequence). The CDR3 spans 15 residues. V lost 6 bases and J 4 bases, leaving 17 bases between the germline ends. This record belongs to a study of shared clonotypes between healthy human individuals. Study-level information: The study enrolled two women and a few men aged 18 to 49. Study-level findings and limits: When compared with the clonotypes that were shared by all four sorted-subset donors, the non-shared clonotypes turned out to have lower generation probabilities. Larger estimated richness was generally recorded for naive subsets relative to memory subsets.

Method: immunoSEQ multiplex PCR; TCRdb's copy keeps in-frame clones and lacks some. The sample records over 950,000 clones, roughly 77% being singletons. The sequence was obtained from a man aged 18-30 years in good health. Some clones in this sample may be carry-over from other donors' samples. The chain links TRBV6-6 to TRBJ2-3, with D maybe TRBD2 (5 bases). Sequenced sample: memory CD4+ T cells from PBMCs. Subset specified: CD45RA-negative fraction. CDR3 bases: TGTGCCAGCAGACTTCAGCTGGGTAGCGCAGATACGCAGTATTTT. This codes for CASRLQLGSADTQYF.